This record covers a single TCR beta chain. Antigen: not known. These data are taken from a study of cytomegalovirus exposure and HLA in healthy donors. Study-level information: Clustering assigned about 79% of the roughly 400 genotyped donors to the Caucasian-associated ancestry cluster.

Study results and caveats: Reportedly, HLA-A and HLA-B alleles of most subjects were accurately predicted from TCR beta. Further analysis was carried out later, and it showed several of the most significant clusters appearing linked to common viral pathogens.

CDR3 length: 14 residues. V lost 3 bases and J lost 2, with 10 bases in between. The germline V gene has CDR1 SNHLY and CDR2 FYNNEI. The study ran its PCR with 60 Vbeta and 13 Jbeta primers. TCRdb's table, derived via immunoSEQ multiplex PCR, lists solely in-frame clones and lacks some. The sample carries under 200,000 clones, approximately 78% recorded once. This clonotype was sampled from a woman aged 18-35 years in good health and CMV-seronegative. The specimen was PBMCs. The genes are TRBV2 and TRBJ2-5; D perhaps matches TRBD1 (6 bases). The CDR3 protein is CASSDPDRQETQYF. CDR3 DNA: TGTGCCAGCAGTGACCCGGACAGACAAGAGACCCAGTACTTC. Drawing the rest from reference TRBV2 and TRBJ2-5, the complete variable domain is EPEVTQTPSHQVTQMGQEVILRCVPISNHLYFYWYRQILGQKVEFLVSFYNNEISEKSEIFDDQFSVERPDGSNFTLKIRSTKLEDSAMYFCASSDPDRQETQYFGPGTRLLVL.